The T cell receptor (beta chain) described here comes from a study of identical twins. Overall study findings and caveats: Weaker excess twin sharing was observed in beta out-of-frame sequences.

The table lists this clonotype with a few counts. The antigen remains unidentified. Germline CDR1 DFQATT, CDR2 SNEGSKA (reference sequence). There are 20 residues in the CDR3. J lost 0 bases, V lost 3 bases, and 13 bases had no gene match. TCRdb re-derived calls from the 5' RACE reads in MiXCR, one entry per CDR3 protein. Among approximately 140,000 distinct CDR3 sequences listed, approximately 3.5% were seen once. The chain carries TRBV20-1 and TRBJ2-1; 14 bases agree with TRBD2. Input material: memory T cells sorted from blood. The TCR sequence derives from a man between 18 and 29 years old in good health. The CDR3, as DNA: TGCAGTGCTAGCCCATTCCCGGGACTAGCGGGAGTAATCTCCTACAATGAGCAGTTCTTC. This sequence encodes CSASPFPGLAGVISYNEQFF.